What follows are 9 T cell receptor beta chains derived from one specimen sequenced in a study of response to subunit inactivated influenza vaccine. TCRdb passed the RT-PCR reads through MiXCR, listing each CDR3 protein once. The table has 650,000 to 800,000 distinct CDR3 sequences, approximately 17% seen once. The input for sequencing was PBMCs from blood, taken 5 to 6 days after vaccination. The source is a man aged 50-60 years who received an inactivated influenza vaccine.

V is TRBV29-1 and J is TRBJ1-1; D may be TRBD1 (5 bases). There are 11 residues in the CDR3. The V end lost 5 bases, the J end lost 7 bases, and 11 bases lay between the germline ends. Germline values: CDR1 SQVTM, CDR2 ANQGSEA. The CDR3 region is CSVIGAGEAFF. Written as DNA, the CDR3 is TGCAGCGTTATAGGGGCGGGTGAAGCTTTCTTT.

CDR3 region: CASSHGTGVQETQYF. In DNA, the CDR3 is TGCGCCAGCAGCCACGGGACAGGGGTCCAAGAGACCCAGTACTTC. J is TRBJ2-5 and V is TRBV4-1, with 10 bases aligning to TRBD1. Trimming at V came to 3 bases and at J to 1 base, leaving 2 bases not matched to a gene. The CDR3 is made up of 15 amino acids. Looked up from germline, CDR1 is MGHRA and CDR2 is YSYEKL.

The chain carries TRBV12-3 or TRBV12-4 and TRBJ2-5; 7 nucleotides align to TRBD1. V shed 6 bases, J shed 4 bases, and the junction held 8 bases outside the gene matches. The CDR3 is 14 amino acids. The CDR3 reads CASRTGTVRETQYF. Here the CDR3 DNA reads TGTGCCAGCAGAACCGGGACAGTGAGAGAGACCCAGTACTTC.

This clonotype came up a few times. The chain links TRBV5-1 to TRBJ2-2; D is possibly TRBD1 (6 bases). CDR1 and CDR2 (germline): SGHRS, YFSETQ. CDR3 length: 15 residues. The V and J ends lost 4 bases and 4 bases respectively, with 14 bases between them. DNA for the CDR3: TGCGCCAGCAGCGCAGACAGGATAGCCACCGGGGAGCTGTTTTTT. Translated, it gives CASSADRIATGELFF.

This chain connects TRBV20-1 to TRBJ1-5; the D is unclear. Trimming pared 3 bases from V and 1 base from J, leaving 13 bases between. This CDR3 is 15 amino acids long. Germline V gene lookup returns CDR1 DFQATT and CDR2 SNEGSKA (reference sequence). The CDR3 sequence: CSASAEQMSNQPQHF. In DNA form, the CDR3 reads TGCAGTGCTAGTGCGGAGCAAATGAGCAATCAGCCCCAGCATTTT.

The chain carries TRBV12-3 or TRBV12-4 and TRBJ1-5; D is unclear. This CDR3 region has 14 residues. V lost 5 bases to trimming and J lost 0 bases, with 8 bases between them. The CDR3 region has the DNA TGTGCCAGCAGTCTCAGTCATAGCAATCAGCCCCAGCATTTT. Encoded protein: CASSLSHSNQPQHF.

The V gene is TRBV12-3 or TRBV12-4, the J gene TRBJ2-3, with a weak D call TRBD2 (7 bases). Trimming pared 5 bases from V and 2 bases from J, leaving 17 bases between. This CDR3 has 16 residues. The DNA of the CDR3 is TGTGCCAGCAGTCCCCCGGCGGGGGCCTCCACAGATACGCAGTATTTT. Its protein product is CASSPPAGASTDTQYF.

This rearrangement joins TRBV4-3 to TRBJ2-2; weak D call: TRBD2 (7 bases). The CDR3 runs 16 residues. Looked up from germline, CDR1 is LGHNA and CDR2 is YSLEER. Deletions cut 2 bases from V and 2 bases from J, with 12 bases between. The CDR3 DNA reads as TGCGCCAGCAGCCAACGCGGGGGCCTAAACACCGGGGAGCTGTTTTTT. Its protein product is CASSQRGGLNTGELFF.

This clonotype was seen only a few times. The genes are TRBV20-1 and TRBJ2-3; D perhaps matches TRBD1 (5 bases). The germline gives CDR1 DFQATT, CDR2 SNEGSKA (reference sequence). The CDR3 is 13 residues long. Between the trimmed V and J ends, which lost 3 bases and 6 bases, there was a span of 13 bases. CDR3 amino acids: CSASVGAADTQYF. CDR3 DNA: TGCAGTGCTAGTGTTGGGGCGGCGGATACGCAGTATTTT.